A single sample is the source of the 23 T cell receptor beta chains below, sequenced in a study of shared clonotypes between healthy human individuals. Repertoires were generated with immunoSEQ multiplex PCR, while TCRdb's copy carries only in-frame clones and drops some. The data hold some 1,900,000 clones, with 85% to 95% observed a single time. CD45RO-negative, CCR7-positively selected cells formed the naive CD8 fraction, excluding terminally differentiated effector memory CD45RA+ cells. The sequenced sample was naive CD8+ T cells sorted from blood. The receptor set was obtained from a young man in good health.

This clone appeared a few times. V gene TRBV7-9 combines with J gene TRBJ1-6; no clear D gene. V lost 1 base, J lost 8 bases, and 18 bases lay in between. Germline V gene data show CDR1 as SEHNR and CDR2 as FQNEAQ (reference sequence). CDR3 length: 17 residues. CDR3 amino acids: CASSLVSGPAGHSPLHF. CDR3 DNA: TGTGCCAGCAGCTTAGTAAGCGGTCCAGCGGGTCATTCACCCCTCCACTTT.

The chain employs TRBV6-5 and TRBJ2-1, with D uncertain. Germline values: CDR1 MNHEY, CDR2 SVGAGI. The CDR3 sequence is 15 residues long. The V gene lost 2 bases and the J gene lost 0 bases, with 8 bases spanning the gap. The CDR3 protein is CASSYAPSSYNEQFF. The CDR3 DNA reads TGTGCCAGCAGTTACGCTCCCAGCTCCTACAATGAGCAGTTCTTC.

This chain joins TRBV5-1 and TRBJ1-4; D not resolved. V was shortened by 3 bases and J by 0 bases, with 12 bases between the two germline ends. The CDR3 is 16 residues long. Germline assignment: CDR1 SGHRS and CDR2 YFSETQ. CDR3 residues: CASSWGREATNEKLFF. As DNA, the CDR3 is TGCGCCAGCAGCTGGGGTAGGGAAGCAACTAATGAAAAACTGTTTTTT.

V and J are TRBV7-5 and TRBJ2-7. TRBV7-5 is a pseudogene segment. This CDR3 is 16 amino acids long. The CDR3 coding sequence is TGTGCCAGAAGCTTAGGGCAGCTGGGAACCACCTACGAGCAGTACTTC. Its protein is CARSLGQLGTTYEQYF.

CDR3 loop: CSVDVNYNEQFF. CDR3 nucleotide sequence: TGCAGCGTTGATGTCAACTACAATGAGCAGTTCTTC. The chain links TRBV29-1 to TRBJ2-1, with D hard to call. V lost 3 bases and J lost 3, with 6 bases in between. The germline V gene has CDR1 SQVTM and CDR2 ANQGSEA. This CDR3 is 12 amino acids long.

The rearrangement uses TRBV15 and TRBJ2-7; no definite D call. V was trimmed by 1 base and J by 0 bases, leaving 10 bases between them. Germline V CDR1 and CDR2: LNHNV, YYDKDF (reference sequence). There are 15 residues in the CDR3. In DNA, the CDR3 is TGTGCCACCAGCAGAGCTGTCCTGACCTCCTACGAGCAGTACTTC. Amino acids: CATSRAVLTSYEQYF.

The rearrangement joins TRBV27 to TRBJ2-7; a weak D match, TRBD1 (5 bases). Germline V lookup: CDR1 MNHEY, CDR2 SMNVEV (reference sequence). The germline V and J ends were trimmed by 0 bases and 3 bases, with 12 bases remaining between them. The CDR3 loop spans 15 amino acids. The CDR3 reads CASSLSMAGLYEQYF. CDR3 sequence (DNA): TGTGCCAGCAGTTTATCGATGGCAGGGCTCTACGAGCAGTACTTC.

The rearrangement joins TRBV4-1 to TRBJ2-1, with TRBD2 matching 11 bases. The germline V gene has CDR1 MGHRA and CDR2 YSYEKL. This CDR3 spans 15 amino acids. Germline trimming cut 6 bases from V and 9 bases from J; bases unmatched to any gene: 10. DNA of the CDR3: TGCGCCAGCAGTCCCCTACTAGCGGGAGTACGTGAGCAGTTCTTC. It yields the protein CASSPLLAGVREQFF.

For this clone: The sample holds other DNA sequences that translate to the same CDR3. CDR3 amino acids: CASSIVSGANVLTF. The CDR3 DNA sequence: TGTGCCAGTAGTATTGTCTCTGGGGCCAACGTCCTGACTTTC. This sequence joins TRBV19 and TRBJ2-6; D gene uncertain. Germline loops: CDR1 LNHDA, CDR2 SQIVND (reference sequence). The CDR3 covers 14 residues. V lost 3 bases and J lost 0, with 3 bases in between.

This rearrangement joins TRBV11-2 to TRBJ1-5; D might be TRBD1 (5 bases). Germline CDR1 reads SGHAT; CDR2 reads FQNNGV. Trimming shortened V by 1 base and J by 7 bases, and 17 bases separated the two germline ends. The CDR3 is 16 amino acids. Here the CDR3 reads CASSLAEGGVGQPQHF. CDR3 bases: TGTGCCAGCAGCTTAGCGGAGGGAGGGGTAGGGCAGCCCCAGCATTTT. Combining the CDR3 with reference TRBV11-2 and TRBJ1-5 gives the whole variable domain EAGVAQSPRYKIIEKRQSVAFWCNPISGHATLYWYQQILGQGPKLLIQFQNNGVVDDSQLPKDRFSAERLKGVDSTLKIQPAKLEDSAVYLCASSLAEGGVGQPQHFGDGTRLSIL.

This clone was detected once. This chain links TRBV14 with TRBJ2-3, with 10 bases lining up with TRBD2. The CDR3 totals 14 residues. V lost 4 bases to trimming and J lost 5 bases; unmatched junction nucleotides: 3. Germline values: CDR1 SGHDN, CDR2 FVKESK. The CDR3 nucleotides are TGTGCCAGCAGCCTAGCGGGGGGAAGAGATACGCAGTATTTT. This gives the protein CASSLAGGRDTQYF.

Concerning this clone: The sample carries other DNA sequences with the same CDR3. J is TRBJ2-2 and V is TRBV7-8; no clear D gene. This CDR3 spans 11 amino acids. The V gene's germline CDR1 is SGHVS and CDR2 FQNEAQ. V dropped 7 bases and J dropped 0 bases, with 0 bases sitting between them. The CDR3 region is CASTNTGELFF. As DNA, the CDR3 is TGTGCCAGCACGAACACCGGGGAGCTGTTTTTT. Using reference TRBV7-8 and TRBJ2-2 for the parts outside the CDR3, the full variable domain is GAGVSQSPRYKVAKRGQDVALRCDPISGHVSLFWYQQALGQGPEFLTYFQNEAQLDKSGLPSDRFFAERPEGSVSTLKIQRTQQEDSAVYLCASTNTGELFFGEGSRLTVL.

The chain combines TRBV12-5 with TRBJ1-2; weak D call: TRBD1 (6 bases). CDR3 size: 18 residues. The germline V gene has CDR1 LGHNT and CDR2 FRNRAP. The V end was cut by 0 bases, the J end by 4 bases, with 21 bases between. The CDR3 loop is CASGLVLPTVARGYGYTF. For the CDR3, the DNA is TGTGCTAGTGGTTTGGTCCTCCCTACCGTAGCCAGGGGCTATGGCTACACCTTC.

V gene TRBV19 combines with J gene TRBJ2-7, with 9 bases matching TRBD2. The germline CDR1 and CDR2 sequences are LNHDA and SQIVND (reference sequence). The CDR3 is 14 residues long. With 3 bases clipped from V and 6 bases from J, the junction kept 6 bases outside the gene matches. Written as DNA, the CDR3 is TGTGCCAGTAGTATGAGACTAGCGGCCGTCGAGCAGTACTTC. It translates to CASSMRLAAVEQYF.

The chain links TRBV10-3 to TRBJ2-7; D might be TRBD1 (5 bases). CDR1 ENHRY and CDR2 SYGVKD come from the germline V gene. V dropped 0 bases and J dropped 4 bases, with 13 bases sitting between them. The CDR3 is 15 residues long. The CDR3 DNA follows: TGTGCCATCAGTGAGTCGCAGGGCTTCGGGTACGAGCAGTACTTC. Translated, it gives CAISESQGFGYEQYF.

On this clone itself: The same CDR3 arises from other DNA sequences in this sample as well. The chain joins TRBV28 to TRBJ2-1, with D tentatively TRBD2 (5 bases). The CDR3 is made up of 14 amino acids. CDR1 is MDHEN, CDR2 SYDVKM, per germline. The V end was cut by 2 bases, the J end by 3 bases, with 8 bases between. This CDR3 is CASSLGGIYNEQFF. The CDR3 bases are TGTGCCAGCAGTTTAGGAGGAATCTACAATGAGCAGTTCTTC.

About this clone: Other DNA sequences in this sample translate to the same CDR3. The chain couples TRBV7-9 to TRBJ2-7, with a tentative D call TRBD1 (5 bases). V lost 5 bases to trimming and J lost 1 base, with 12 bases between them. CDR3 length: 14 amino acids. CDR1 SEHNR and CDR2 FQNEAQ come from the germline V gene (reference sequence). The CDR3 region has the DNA TGTGCCAGCAGCCCGCCCGGACATTCCTACGAGCAGTACTTC. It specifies CASSPPGHSYEQYF.

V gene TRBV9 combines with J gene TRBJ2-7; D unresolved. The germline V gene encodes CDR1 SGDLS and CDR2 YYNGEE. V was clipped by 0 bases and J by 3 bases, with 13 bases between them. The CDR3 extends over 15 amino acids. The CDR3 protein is CASSVGSSDGYEQYF. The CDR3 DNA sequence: TGTGCCAGCAGCGTAGGTAGCTCAGACGGCTACGAGCAGTACTTC.

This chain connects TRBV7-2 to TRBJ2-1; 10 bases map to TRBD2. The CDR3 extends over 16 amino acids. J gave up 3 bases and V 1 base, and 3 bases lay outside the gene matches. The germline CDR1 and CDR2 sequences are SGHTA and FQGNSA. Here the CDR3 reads CASSLVLAGNYNEQFF. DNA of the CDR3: TGTGCCAGCAGCTTAGTACTAGCGGGGAACTACAATGAGCAGTTCTTC.

The CDR3 bases are TGTGCCAGCAGTGGACAGATGAACACCGGGGAGCTGTTTTTT. It yields the protein CASSGQMNTGELFF. V gene TRBV2 combines with J gene TRBJ2-2; possibly TRBD1 for D (5 bases). CDR3 length: 14 amino acids. The V gene's germline CDR1 is SNHLY and CDR2 FYNNEI. V dropped 4 bases and J dropped 1 base, with 7 bases sitting between them.

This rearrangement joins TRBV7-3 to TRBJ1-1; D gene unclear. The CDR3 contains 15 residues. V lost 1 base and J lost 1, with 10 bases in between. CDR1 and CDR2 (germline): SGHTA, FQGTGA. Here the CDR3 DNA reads TGTGCCAGCAGCTTAATGGGGAACTCGAACACTGAAGCTTTCTTT. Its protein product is CASSLMGNSNTEAFF.

The CDR3 spells CAWADRSTYEQYF. DNA for the CDR3: TGTGCCTGGGCGGACAGGTCAACCTACGAGCAGTACTTC. The gene calls are TRBV30 and TRBJ2-7; 7 positions match TRBD1. J was trimmed by 2 bases and V by 5 bases; bases with no gene match: 6. Germline CDR1 is GTSNPN and CDR2 is SVGIG (reference sequence). This CDR3 is 13 amino acids long. Based on the CDR3 plus reference TRBV30 and TRBJ2-7, the full variable domain is SQTIHQWPATLVQPVGSPLSLECTVEGTSNPNLYWYRQAAGRGLQLLFYSVGIGQISSEVPQNLSASRPQDRQFILSSKKLLLSDSGFYLCAWADRSTYEQYFGPGTRLTVT.

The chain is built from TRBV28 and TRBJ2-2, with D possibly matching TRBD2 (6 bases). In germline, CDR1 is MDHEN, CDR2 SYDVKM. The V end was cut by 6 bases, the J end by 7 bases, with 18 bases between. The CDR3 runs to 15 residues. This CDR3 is CASSRALSGGGELFF. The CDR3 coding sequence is TGTGCCAGCAGCAGAGCCCTTTCCGGGGGCGGGGAGCTGTTTTTT.